This T cell receptor (beta chain) derives from a study of blood T cell repertoires in COVID-19. Per the study methods: Nucleated cell number was recorded as an estimate derived from reference gene primer amplification. TCRdb keeps only in-frame clones here, not all; method: immunoSEQ multiplex PCR. The DNA gave D and trimming, while V, J and clone size come from that table. Seen here are 25,000 to 30,000 clones, roughly 91% observed once, and the top ten hold roughly 14%. This clone was found once. J was trimmed by 4 bases and V by 2 bases; bases with no gene match: 1. There are 15 residues in the CDR3. From germline, CDR1 is SGHTA and CDR2 FQGTGA.

The sequence was obtained from a human donor in a cohort sampled during active COVID-19. The donor label of this sample is uncertain. The V gene is TRBV7-3, the J gene TRBJ2-1; 11 bases are a match to TRBD2. The sequenced sample was peripheral blood. The DNA of the CDR3 is TGTGCCAGCAGCTTAGCTAGCGGGGGGTACAATGAGCAGTTCTTC. Protein product: CASSLASGGYNEQFF.